This is a list of T cell receptor beta chains from one sample in a study of T cell responses to AZD1222 COVID-19 vaccine. Measured with immunoSEQ multiplex PCR; TCRdb has only the in-frame clones, and not every one. Of around 120,000 clones in the sample, about 90% were seen once. The source material was peripheral blood, sampled on day 0 of AZD1222 vaccination. These receptors all come from an adult in good health. The CDR3 runs from the conserved cysteine through the conserved F or W. D genes are given only for firm matches. Clone size is shown for a subset of rows, as once, few, many or a class of expanded clone.

clone_size	v_call	d_call	j_call	cdr3_nt	cdr3_aa
NA	TRBV5-6	NA	TRBJ1-3	TGTGCCAGCAGCTTGTCCATCTCTGGAAACACCATATATTTT	CASSLSISGNTIYF
NA	TRBV5-1	NA	TRBJ2-7	TGCGCCAGCAGCTTGGCCAGTCTCTACGAGCAGTACTTC	CASSLASLYEQYF
NA	TRBV20-1	TRBD1	TRBJ2-7	TGCAGTGCTAGTGGTTCGGGACAGACCTACGAGCAGTACTTC	CSASGSGQTYEQYF
NA	TRBV7-9	NA	TRBJ2-4	TGTGCCAGCAGTACGGGGAACATTCAGTACTTC	CASSTGNIQYF
NA	TRBV19	NA	TRBJ1-2	TGTGCCAGCACGGAGCCGGGGACCTACTATGGCTACACCTTC	CASTEPGTYYGYTF
few	TRBV9	NA	TRBJ2-5	TGTGCCAGCAGCGTAGGGGACATCCAAGAGACCCAGTACTTC	CASSVGDIQETQYF
NA	TRBV3-1/TRBV3-2	NA	TRBJ2-2	TGTGCCAGCAGGAGCGGCTACACCGGGGAGCTGTTTTTT	CASRSGYTGELFF
NA	TRBV19	NA	TRBJ1-2	TGTGCCAGTAGTTTAACCGGCGGACACTATGGCTACACCTTC	CASSLTGGHYGYTF
NA	TRBV29-1	NA	TRBJ2-2	TGCAGCGTTAGGGGGATCCCAGGGAACCTCAACACCGGGGAGCTGTTTTTT	CSVRGIPGNLNTGELFF
NA	TRBV7-6	NA	TRBJ2-1	TGTGCCAGCAACCCTTCCTGGGGGAGCAATGAGCAGTTCTTC	CASNPSWGSNEQFF
once	TRBV19	TRBD1	TRBJ1-1	TGTGCCAGTAGGGCCAGGGGGCGAGTGTCCACTGAAGCTTTCTTT	CASRARGRVSTEAFF
NA	TRBV29-1	TRBD1	TRBJ2-7	TGCAGCACCTATGACGGGACAGGGGACTACGAGCAGTACTTC	CSTYDGTGDYEQYF
NA	TRBV30	NA	TRBJ2-7	TGTGCCTGGAGTGAGGGCGGAACCCTTTGGGAGCAGTACTTC	CAWSEGGTLWEQYF
NA	TRBV12-5	NA	TRBJ2-3	TGTGCTAGTGGTTTGGTATTGGGGCAGGGCGGCACAGATACGCAGTATTTT	CASGLVLGQGGTDTQYF
NA	TRBV6-2/TRBV6-3	NA	TRBJ2-1	TGTGCCAGCAGTGACAGTTTCAATGAGCAGTTCTTC	CASSDSFNEQFF
few	TRBV19	NA	TRBJ2-3	TGTGCCACCACCTCTCGGGACGCGGACACAGATACGCAGTATTTT	CATTSRDADTDTQYF
NA	TRBV28	TRBD1	TRBJ1-2	TGTGCCAGCAGCCCAAGTTACCGGGACAGTCGGGGCTACACCTTC	CASSPSYRDSRGYTF
few	TRBV14	NA	TRBJ2-1	TGTGCCAGCAGCCTATCAGGGCGGAGGGGGCGCGATGAGCAGTTCTTC	CASSLSGRRGRDEQFF
NA	TRBV7-2	NA	TRBJ1-2	TGTGCCAGCAGCTTTGAGGACAGAGCCCTCCGTAACTATGGCTACACCTTC	CASSFEDRALRNYGYTF
NA	TRBV6-5	TRBD2	TRBJ2-3	TGTGCCAGCAGTTATGTAGCGGGAGGGGGCACAGATACGCAGTATTTT	CASSYVAGGGTDTQYF
NA	TRBV14	NA	TRBJ2-5	TGTGCCAGCAGCCAAACGTCCGAGACCCAGTACTTC	CASSQTSETQYF